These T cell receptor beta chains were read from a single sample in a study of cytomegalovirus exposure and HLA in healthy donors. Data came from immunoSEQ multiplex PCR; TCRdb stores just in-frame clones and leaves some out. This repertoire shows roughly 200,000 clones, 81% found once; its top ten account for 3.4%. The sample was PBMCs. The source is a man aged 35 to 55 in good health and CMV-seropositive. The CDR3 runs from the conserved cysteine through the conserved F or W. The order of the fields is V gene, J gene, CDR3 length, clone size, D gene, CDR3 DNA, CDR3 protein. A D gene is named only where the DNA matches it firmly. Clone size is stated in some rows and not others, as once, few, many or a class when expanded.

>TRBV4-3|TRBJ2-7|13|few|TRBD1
TGCGCCAGCAGCCAAGACGACAGGGCCGAGCAGTACTTC
CASSQDDRAEQYF
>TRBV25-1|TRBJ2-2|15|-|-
TGTGCCAGCAGTTTGATGGGGCAGAGCACCGGGGAGCTGTTTTTT
CASSLMGQSTGELFF
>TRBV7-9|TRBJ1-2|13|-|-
TGTTCCAGCAGTAGTCTTCCCCTATGGGGCTACACCTTC
CSSSSLPLWGYTF
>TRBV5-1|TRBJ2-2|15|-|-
TGCGCCAGCAGCTTGGGACTGGCGAACACCGGGGAGCTGTTTTTT
CASSLGLANTGELFF
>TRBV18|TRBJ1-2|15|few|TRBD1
TGTGCCAGCTCACCGTCGACAGGGGGCGCGCGGGGCTACACCTTC
CASSPSTGGARGYTF
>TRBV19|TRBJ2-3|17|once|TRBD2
TGTGCCAGCCAATATGAAGGGACTAGCGGGAGGTCAGATACGCAGTATTTT
CASQYEGTSGRSDTQYF
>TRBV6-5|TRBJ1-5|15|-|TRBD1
TGTGCCAGCAGTTACTCGAGGGACAGTCATCAGCCCCAGCATTTT
CASSYSRDSHQPQHF
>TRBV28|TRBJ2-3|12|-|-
TGTGCCAGCAGTACCGGGACAAGGGGTTTGTATTTT
CASSTGTRGLYF
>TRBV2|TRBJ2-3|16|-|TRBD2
TGTGCCAGCAGGGAAGGACTAGCGGGGGTCACAGATACGCAGTATTTT
CASREGLAGVTDTQYF
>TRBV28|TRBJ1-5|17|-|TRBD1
TGTGCCAGCAGCTCAAGGGACAGGGGGCATAGCAATCAGCCCCAGCATTTT
CASSSRDRGHSNQPQHF
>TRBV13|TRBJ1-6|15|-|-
TGTGCCAGCAGCCCAAGTTGGACGGGAAATTCACCCCTCCACTTT
CASSPSWTGNSPLHF
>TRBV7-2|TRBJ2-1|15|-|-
TGTGCCAGCAGCTTATCCCATAGCTCCTACAATGAGCAGTTCTTC
CASSLSHSSYNEQFF
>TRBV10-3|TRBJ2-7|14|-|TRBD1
TGTGCCATCAGTGACAGGGGGCAAACCTACGAGCAGTACTTC
CAISDRGQTYEQYF
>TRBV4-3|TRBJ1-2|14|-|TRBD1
TGCGCCAGCAGCGCCCCGGGACAGAACTATGGCTACACCTTC
CASSAPGQNYGYTF
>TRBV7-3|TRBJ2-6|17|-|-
TGTGCCAGCAGCCTTCTGGGGCCCCCATCTGGGGCCAACGTCCTGACTTTC
CASSLLGPPSGANVLTF
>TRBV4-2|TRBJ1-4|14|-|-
TGTGCCAGCAGCCAAGCAGGTACTAGGGAAAAACTGTTTTTT
CASSQAGTREKLFF
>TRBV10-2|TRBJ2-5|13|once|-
TGCGCCAGCAGTGTGGCGGGCGGTGAGACCCAGTACTTC
CASSVAGGETQYF
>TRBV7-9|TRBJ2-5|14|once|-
TGTGCCAGCATCTCGGGTACGGGCCAAGAGACCCAGTACTTC
CASISGTGQETQYF
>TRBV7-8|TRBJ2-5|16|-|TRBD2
TGTGCCAGCAGCCCTCGGGGGGGGGCAGACCAAGAGACCCAGTACTTC
CASSPRGGADQETQYF
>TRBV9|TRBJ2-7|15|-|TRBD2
TGTGCCAGCACCCCCGGGACTAGCGGCTCCTACGAGCAGTACTTC
CASTPGTSGSYEQYF
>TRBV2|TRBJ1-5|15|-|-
TGTGCCAGCAGTGAAGAGGCAGGCTCGTGGCAGCCCCAGCATTTT
CASSEEAGSWQPQHF
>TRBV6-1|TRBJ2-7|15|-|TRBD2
TGTGCCAGCAGTATACGGACTAGCGGGCCCGACGAGCAGTACTTC
CASSIRTSGPDEQYF
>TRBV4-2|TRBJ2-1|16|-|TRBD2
TGTGCCAGCAGCCAAGATAGGGCTAGCGGGAGCGATGAGCAGTTCTTC
CASSQDRASGSDEQFF
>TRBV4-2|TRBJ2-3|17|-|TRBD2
TGTGCCAGCAGCCCCTGGGGACTAGCGGGAAGGGGAGATACGCAGTATTTT
CASSPWGLAGRGDTQYF
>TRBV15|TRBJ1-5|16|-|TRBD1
TGTGCCACCAGCGGTCCCGGGACAGGGGGCCCCCCGACCCAGCATTTT
CATSGPGTGGPPTQHF
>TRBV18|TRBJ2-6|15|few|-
TGTGCCAGCTCACCCCCAGGTCCTGGGGCCAACGTCCTGACTTTC
CASSPPGPGANVLTF
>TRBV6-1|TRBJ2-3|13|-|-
TGTGCCAGCAGTCGGCTAGCGCCAGATACGCAGTATTTT
CASSRLAPDTQYF
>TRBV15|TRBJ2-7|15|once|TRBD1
TGTGCCACCAGTAGAGGTGAGGGGGCGGCATACGAGCAGTACTTC
CATSRGEGAAYEQYF
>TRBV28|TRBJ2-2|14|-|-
TGTACCAGCAGTTTATCTAGGGGAACCGGGGAGCTGTTTTTT
CTSSLSRGTGELFF
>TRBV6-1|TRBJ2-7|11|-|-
TGTGCCAGCAGTGTCTTCAGCGAGCAGTACTTC
CASSVFSEQYF
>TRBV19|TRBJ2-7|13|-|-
TGTGCCAGTAGTAAGGTCGGAGCCTACGAGCAGTACTTC
CASSKVGAYEQYF
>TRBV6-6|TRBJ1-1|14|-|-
TGTGCCAGCAGTTACGGAGCCACGAACACTGAAGCTTTCTTT
CASSYGATNTEAFF
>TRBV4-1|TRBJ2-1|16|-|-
TGCGCCAGCAGCCAAGACTTTAGTGCGGCCTACAATGAGCAGTTCTTC
CASSQDFSAAYNEQFF
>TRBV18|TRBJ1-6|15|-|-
TGTGCCAGCTCACCAACCGGAGGAATCCTTTCACCCCTCCACTTT
CASSPTGGILSPLHF
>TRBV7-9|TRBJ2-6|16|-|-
TGTGCCAGCAGCCCCCTATTAAACTCTGGGGCCAACGTCCTGACTTTC
CASSPLLNSGANVLTF
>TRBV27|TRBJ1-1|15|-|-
TGTGCCAGCGGCCGGCAGGGCGTTATGAACACTGAAGCTTTCTTT
CASGRQGVMNTEAFF
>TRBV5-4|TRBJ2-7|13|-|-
TGTGCCAGCAGCACGCCGGGACAACTAGAGCAGTACTTC
CASSTPGQLEQYF
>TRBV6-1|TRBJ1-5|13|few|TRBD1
TGTGCCAGCCTTGGACAGGGTAATCAGCCCCAGCATTTT
CASLGQGNQPQHF
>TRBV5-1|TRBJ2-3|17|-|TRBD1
TGCGCCAGCAGCTTGGGCTATAACAGGGGACCCACAGATACGCAGTATTTT
CASSLGYNRGPTDTQYF
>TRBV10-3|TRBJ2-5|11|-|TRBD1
TGTGCTTCAAGGGGGCACGAGACCCAGTACTTC
CASRGHETQYF
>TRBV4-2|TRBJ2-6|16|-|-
TGTGCCAGCAGCCAAGATGGGAGTTCTGGGGCCAACGTCCTGACTTTC
CASSQDGSSGANVLTF
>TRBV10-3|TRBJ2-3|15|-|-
TGTGCCATCAGTGAAGGACTAACCCTGGGAGATACGCAGTATTTT
CAISEGLTLGDTQYF